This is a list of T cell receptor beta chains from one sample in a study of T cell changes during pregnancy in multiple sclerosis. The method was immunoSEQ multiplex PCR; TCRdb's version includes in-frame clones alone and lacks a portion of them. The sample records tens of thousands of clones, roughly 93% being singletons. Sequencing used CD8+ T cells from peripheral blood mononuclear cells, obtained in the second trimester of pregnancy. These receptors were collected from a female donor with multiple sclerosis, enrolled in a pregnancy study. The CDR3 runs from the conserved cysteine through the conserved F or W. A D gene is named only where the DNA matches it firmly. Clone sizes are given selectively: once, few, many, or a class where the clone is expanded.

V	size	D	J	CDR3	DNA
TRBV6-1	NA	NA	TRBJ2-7	CASAQSPAYEQYF	TGTGCCAGCGCACAGTCCCCCGCCTACGAGCAGTACTTC
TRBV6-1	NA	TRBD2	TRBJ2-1	CAIPSGNEQFF	TGTGCCATCCCTAGCGGAAATGAGCAGTTCTTC
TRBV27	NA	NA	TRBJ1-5	CASSLTGNQPQHF	TGTGCCAGCAGTTTAACTGGCAATCAGCCCCAGCATTTT
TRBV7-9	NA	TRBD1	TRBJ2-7	CASSPPGTGPGEQYF	TGTGCCAGCAGCCCCCCTGGGACAGGGCCGGGTGAGCAGTACTTC
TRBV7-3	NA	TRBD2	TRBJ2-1	CASSQMGGRVPYNEQFF	TGTGCCAGCAGTCAAATGGGCGGGAGGGTCCCCTACAATGAGCAGTTCTTC
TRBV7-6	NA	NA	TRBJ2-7	CASSSTGSSYEQYF	TGTGCCAGCAGCTCTACGGGAAGCTCCTACGAGCAGTACTTC
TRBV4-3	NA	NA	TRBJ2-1	CASSQGGSSYNEQFF	TGCGCCAGCAGCCAAGGCGGTAGCTCCTACAATGAGCAGTTCTTC
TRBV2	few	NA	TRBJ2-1	CASSGANLYEQFF	TGTGCCAGCAGTGGGGCTAATTTGTATGAGCAGTTCTTC
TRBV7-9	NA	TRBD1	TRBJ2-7	CASIGQGSLGEQYF	TGTGCCAGTATCGGACAGGGCTCTCTTGGCGAGCAGTACTTC
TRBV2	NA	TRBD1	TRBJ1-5	CASRWTGDRNQPQHF	TGTGCCAGCAGGTGGACAGGGGATCGCAATCAGCCCCAGCATTTT
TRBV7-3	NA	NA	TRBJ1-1	CASTLNPGSTEAFF	TGTGCCAGCACCCTCAATCCGGGGAGCACTGAAGCTTTCTTT
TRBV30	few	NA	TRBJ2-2	CAWSPSENGELFF	TGTGCCTGGAGTCCTAGCGAGAACGGGGAGCTGTTTTTT
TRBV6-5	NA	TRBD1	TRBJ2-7	CASSYRDRFYEQYF	TGTGCCAGCAGTTACAGGGACAGGTTCTACGAGCAGTACTTC
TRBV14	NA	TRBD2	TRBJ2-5	CASSHGGLAGQETQYF	TGTGCCAGCAGCCACGGGGGACTAGCGGGCCAAGAGACCCAGTACTTC
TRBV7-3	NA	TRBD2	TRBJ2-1	CASSSGLGGATEQFF	TGTGCCAGCAGCTCCGGACTAGGAGGGGCCACTGAGCAGTTCTTC
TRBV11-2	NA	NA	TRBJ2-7	CASSPLLGHYEQYF	TGTGCCAGCAGCCCTCTTCTCGGACACTACGAGCAGTACTTC
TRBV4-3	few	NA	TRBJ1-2	CASSQDGDKEHGYTF	TGCGCCAGCAGCCAAGATGGAGATAAGGAACATGGCTACACCTTC
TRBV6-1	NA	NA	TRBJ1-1	CASSEAWGGNTEAFF	TGTGCCAGCAGTGAAGCGTGGGGCGGGAACACTGAAGCTTTCTTT
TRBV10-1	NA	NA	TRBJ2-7	CASTLFHEQYF	TGCGCCAGCACGCTATTCCACGAGCAGTACTTC
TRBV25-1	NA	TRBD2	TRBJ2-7	CASSGLASGRNEQYF	TGTGCCAGCAGTGGTCTGGCTAGCGGGAGAAACGAGCAGTACTTC
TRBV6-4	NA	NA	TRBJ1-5	CASSVGAEQPQHF	TGTGCCAGCAGTGTTGGGGCTGAACAGCCCCAGCATTTT
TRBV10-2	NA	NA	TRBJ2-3	CATLDSADTQYF	TGCGCCACCCTGGACTCCGCAGATACGCAGTATTTT
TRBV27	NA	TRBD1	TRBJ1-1	CASSSLEGARTEAFF	TGTGCCAGCAGTTCATTGGAGGGGGCGCGCACTGAAGCTTTCTTT
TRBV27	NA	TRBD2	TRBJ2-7	CASSPGGANEQYF	TGTGCCAGCAGCCCCGGGGGGGCCAACGAGCAGTACTTC
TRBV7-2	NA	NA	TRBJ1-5	CASSWGRGINQPQHF	TGTGCCAGCAGCTGGGGACGGGGGATCAATCAGCCCCAGCATTTT
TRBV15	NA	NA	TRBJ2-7	CATSRARGSGYEQYF	TGTGCCACCAGCAGAGCACGGGGGTCTGGATACGAGCAGTACTTC
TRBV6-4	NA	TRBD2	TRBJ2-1	CASSPAGSGSVNEQFF	TGTGCCAGCAGTCCCGCGGGTAGCGGGAGTGTTAATGAGCAGTTCTTC
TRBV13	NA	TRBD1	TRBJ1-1	CASSLVGQGLNTEAFF	TGTGCCAGCAGCTTAGTAGGACAGGGGCTTAACACTGAAGCTTTCTTT
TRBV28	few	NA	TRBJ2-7	CASRREVSYEQYF	TGTGCCAGCAGGAGAGAAGTCTCCTACGAGCAGTACTTC
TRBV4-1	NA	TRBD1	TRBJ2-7	CASRHNTGATTGEQYF	TGCGCCAGCAGACATAACACAGGGGCCACGACCGGGGAGCAGTACTTC
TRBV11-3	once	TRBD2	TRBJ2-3	CASSAGGFTDTQYF	TGTGCCAGCAGTGCGGGGGGCTTTACAGATACGCAGTATTTT
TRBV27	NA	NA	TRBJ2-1	CASSPQFAGLNEQFF	TGTGCCAGCAGTCCCCAGTTCGCGGGTCTCAATGAGCAGTTCTTC
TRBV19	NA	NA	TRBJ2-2	CASTSTQRTGELFF	TGTGCCAGTACCTCCACTCAGAGGACCGGGGAGCTGTTTTTT
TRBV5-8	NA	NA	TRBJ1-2	CASSSRMDNYGYTF	TGTGCCAGCAGTTCTAGAATGGATAACTATGGCTACACCTTC
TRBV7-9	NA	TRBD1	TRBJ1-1	CASSPSGQLEAFF	TGTGCCAGCAGCCCCTCGGGACAGCTAGAAGCTTTCTTT
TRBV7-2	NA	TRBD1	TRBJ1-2	CASRGTGDYGYTF	TGTGCCAGCAGGGGGACAGGGGATTATGGCTACACCTTC
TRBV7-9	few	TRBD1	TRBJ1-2	CASSLVGDRRGYTF	TGTGCCAGCAGCTTAGTAGGGGACAGGCGTGGCTACACCTTC
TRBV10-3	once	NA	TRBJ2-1	CAISEVGEQFF	TGTGCCATCAGTGAGGTCGGGGAGCAGTTCTTC
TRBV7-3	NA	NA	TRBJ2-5	CASSLSGDQETQYF	TGTGCCAGCAGCTTATCAGGGGATCAAGAGACCCAGTACTTC
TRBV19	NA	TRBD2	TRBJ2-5	CASSDLTSGIRETQYF	TGTGCCAGTAGCGACCTGACTAGCGGGATACGAGAGACCCAGTACTTC
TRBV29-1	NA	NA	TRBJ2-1	CSVVAGINEQFF	TGCAGCGTTGTGGCGGGAATAAATGAGCAGTTCTTC
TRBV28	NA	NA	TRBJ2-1	CASSLVGQTNNNEQFF	TGTGCCAGCAGCTTAGTCGGACAGACAAACAATAATGAGCAGTTCTTC